The clone carrying this T cell receptor (beta chain) has just a few counts. Its antigen is unknown. This sample was included in a study of T cells in Graves' hyperthyroidism and ophthalmopathy. Over 18 months, lack of ophthalmopathy progression marked Graves' hyperthyroidism as stable. Recently diagnosed hyperthyroidism of less than 2 months' duration affected patients aged 18 to 65. Pregnant or lactating patients were excluded, as were those with uncontrolled infection or other autoimmune disease. TCR beta CDR3 regions were amplified from RNA. A first-round RT-PCR of the TCR CDR3 used the HTBI primer set. TCRdb fed the multiplex PCR reads into MiXCR, producing one record per CDR3 protein. Of about 560,000 distinct CDR3 sequences in the sample, less than 15% are singletons; the top ten hold 14%. General observations from the study: Peripheral blood also featured most of the thyroid clonotypes expanded above 0.001.

The sequence was collected from a woman in her 40s with Graves' hyperthyroidism. Sequenced input: blood.

The CDR3, as DNA: TGTGCCAGCAGTTACACCAGGGAGTTCTACGAGCAGTACTTC. Encoded protein: CASSYTREFYEQYF. The chain combines TRBV6-6 with TRBJ2-7; either TRBD1 or TRBD2 may supply D (5 bases each). CDR1 is MNHNY, CDR2 SVGAGI, per germline (reference sequence). The CDR3 contains 14 residues. V shed 2 bases and J shed 3 bases, with 11 bases lying between them.